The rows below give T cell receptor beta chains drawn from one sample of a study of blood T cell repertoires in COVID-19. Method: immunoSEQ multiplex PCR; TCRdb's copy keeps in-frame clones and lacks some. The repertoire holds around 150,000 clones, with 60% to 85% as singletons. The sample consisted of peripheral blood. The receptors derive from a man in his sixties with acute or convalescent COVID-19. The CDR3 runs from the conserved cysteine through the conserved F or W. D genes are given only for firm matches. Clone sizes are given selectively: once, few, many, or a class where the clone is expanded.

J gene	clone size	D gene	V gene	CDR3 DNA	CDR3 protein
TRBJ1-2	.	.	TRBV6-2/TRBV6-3	TGTGCCAGCAGCCCCTGGAGGGGTGGCGATGGCTACACCTTC	CASSPWRGGDGYTF
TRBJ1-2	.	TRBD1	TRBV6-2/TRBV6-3	TGTGCCAGCAGTTATCTCGACAGGGTAAAAGGCTATGGCTACACCTTC	CASSYLDRVKGYGYTF
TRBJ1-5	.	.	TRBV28	TGTGCCAGCAGTTTACAGGGGCTAAATCAGCCCCAGCATTTT	CASSLQGLNQPQHF
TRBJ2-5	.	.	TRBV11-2	TGTGCCAGCAGCCGAGATCACGTAAACCAGGGCGAGACCCAGTACTTC	CASSRDHVNQGETQYF
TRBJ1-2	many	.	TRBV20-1	TGCAGTGCTAGGGGAGACTATGGCTACACCTTC	CSARGDYGYTF
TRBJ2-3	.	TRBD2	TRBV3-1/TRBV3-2	TGTGCCAGCAGCCCTACGACTAGCGGAGAGACAGATACGCAGTATTTT	CASSPTTSGETDTQYF
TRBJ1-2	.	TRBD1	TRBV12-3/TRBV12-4	TGTGCCAGCAGTTTTGACAGGGGGTATGGCTACACCTTC	CASSFDRGYGYTF
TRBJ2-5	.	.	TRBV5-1	TGCGCCAGCAGCTTGGGACGGAGGGACCAAGAGACCCAGTACTTC	CASSLGRRDQETQYF
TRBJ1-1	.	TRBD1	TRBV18	TGTGCCAGCTCACCTCCGGGACAGGGTCTATGGACTGAAGCTTTCTTT	CASSPPGQGLWTEAFF
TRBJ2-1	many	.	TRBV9	TGTGCCAGCAGCGTAGCTTGGGCTAACAATGAGCAGTTCTTC	CASSVAWANNEQFF
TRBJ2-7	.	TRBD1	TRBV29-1	TGCAGCGTGGACAGGGGAAACGACGAGCAGTACTTC	CSVDRGNDEQYF
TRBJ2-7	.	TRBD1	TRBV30	TGTGCCTGGATCGGAATTGACAGGGGGCAAGGAGAGCAGTACTTC	CAWIGIDRGQGEQYF
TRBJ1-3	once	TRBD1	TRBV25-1	TGTGCCAGCAGTGGCAAGACAGGGCCTCACTCTGGAAACACCATATATTTT	CASSGKTGPHSGNTIYF
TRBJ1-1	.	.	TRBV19	TGTGCCAGTAGTATCCAGGGTTGGGACACTGAAGCTTTCTTT	CASSIQGWDTEAFF
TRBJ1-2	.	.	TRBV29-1	TGCAGCGTTGAAGGAGGGGGGGTTGGCTACACCTTC	CSVEGGGVGYTF